This T cell receptor beta chain stems from a study of radiotherapy plus CTLA-4 blockade in lung cancer. Measured with immunoSEQ multiplex PCR; TCRdb has only the in-frame clones, and not every one. Of about 18,000 clones in the sample, more than 70% were seen once. Germline V gives CDR1 SEHNR, CDR2 FQNEAQ (reference sequence). The CDR3 consists of 15 residues. V lost 5 bases to trimming and J lost 0 bases; unmatched junction nucleotides: 5. The receptor was derived from a human donor with non-small cell lung cancer whose response to radiotherapy plus ipilimumab could not be evaluated. The V call is TRBV7-9, the J call TRBJ1-1; 8 nucleotides agree with TRBD1. Specimen: peripheral blood, collected from a patient treated with radiotherapy plus ipilimumab. DNA of the CDR3: TGTGCCAGCAGCACCCGGGACAGGTTGAACACTGAAGCTTTCTTT. This translates into CASSTRDRLNTEAFF.